This T cell receptor (beta chain) was sequenced for a study of T cell changes during pregnancy in multiple sclerosis. The CDR3 has 15 residues. Germline lookup yields CDR1 SGHTA and CDR2 FQGNSA. V was clipped by 2 bases and J by 4 bases, with 12 bases between them. The protocol was immunoSEQ multiplex PCR, while the TCRdb copy is restricted to in-frame clones and leaves out a portion. This sample carries roughly 56,000 clones, about 89% of them seen once, and the ten largest clones take approximately 0.45%. This receptor was taken from a female donor in good health, enrolled as a control in a pregnancy study. The sample in question was CD4+ T cells from peripheral blood mononuclear cells, obtained after pregnancy. The chain combines TRBV7-2 with TRBJ2-1; D might be TRBD2 (7 bases). Written as DNA, the CDR3 is TGTGCCAGCAGCTTAACCGGGGGGCCGTACAATGAGCAGTTCTTC. This translates into CASSLTGGPYNEQFF. The full variable domain, rest sourced from reference TRBV7-2 and TRBJ2-1, is GAGVSQSPSNKVTEKGKDVELRCDPISGHTALYWYRQSLGQGLEFLIYFQGNSAPDKSGLPSDRFSAERTGGSVSTLTIQRTQQEDSAVYLCASSLTGGPYNEQFFGPGTRLTVL.